These T cell receptor beta chains were read from a single sample in a study of metastatic and nonmetastatic thyroid tumors. TCRdb re-analyzed the PCR reads through MiXCR. The sample holds about 9,000 clones, approximately 14% seen once. The source material was blood. Receptors originate from a female donor with papillary thyroid cancer or a benign thyroid nodule (not recorded which). Some clones in this sample may be carry-over from other donors' samples. CDR3s include the opening cysteine and the closing phenylalanine or tryptophan. Each record gives: D gene, clone size, V gene, J gene, CDR3 DNA, CDR3 protein. D genes are given only for firm matches. Rows give clone size only sometimes, using once, few, many, or a class for an expanded clone.

d_call: TRBD2; clone_size: many; v_call: TRBV20-1; j_call: TRBJ2-5; cdr3_nt: TGCAGTGCTAAGGCTCGGATAGCCGGGACTAGGGAGACCCAGTACTTC; cdr3_aa: CSAKARIAGTRETQYF
d_call: .; clone_size: medium-sized; v_call: TRBV20-1; j_call: TRBJ2-1; cdr3_nt: TGCAGTGCTCTCCAGGGGCACAATGAGCAGTTCTTC; cdr3_aa: CSALQGHNEQFF
d_call: .; clone_size: .; v_call: TRBV6-1; j_call: TRBJ2-7; cdr3_nt: TGTGCCAGCGGTGAAAGCTCCTACGAGCAGTACTTC; cdr3_aa: CASGESSYEQYF
d_call: .; clone_size: medium-sized; v_call: TRBV6-1; j_call: TRBJ2-7; cdr3_nt: TGTGCCAGCAGTGAAGGCCTTAGGTACGAGCAGTACTTC; cdr3_aa: CASSEGLRYEQYF
d_call: TRBD2; clone_size: many; v_call: TRBV29-1; j_call: TRBJ2-5; cdr3_nt: TGCAGCGTCGAGGGACTAGCGGGGCAAGAGACCCAGTACTTC; cdr3_aa: CSVEGLAGQETQYF
d_call: .; clone_size: medium-sized; v_call: TRBV6-1; j_call: TRBJ2-7; cdr3_nt: TGTGCCAGCAGTGAAGGCGCAGGTTTTCCCTACGAGCAGTACTTC; cdr3_aa: CASSEGAGFPYEQYF
d_call: .; clone_size: .; v_call: TRBV9; j_call: TRBJ2-7; cdr3_nt: TGTGCCAGCAGCGGCGGGAATGGAGGCGAGCAGTACTTC; cdr3_aa: CASSGGNGGEQYF
d_call: TRBD2; clone_size: few; v_call: TRBV30; j_call: TRBJ2-5; cdr3_nt: TGTGCCTGGAATCGTGGGGAGCGGGAGAGGGATACCCAGTACTTC; cdr3_aa: CAWNRGERERDTQYF
d_call: .; clone_size: few; v_call: TRBV6-1; j_call: TRBJ2-2; cdr3_nt: TGTGCCAGCAGCGAGGGGGCGGGGAACACCGGGGAGCTATTTTTT; cdr3_aa: CASSEGAGNTGELFF
d_call: .; clone_size: .; v_call: TRBV19; j_call: TRBJ1-2; cdr3_nt: TGTGCCAGTAGTATAGATAGTACCACTGACTATGGCTACACCTTC; cdr3_aa: CASSIDSTTDYGYTF
d_call: TRBD1; clone_size: .; v_call: TRBV30; j_call: TRBJ1-1; cdr3_nt: TGTGCCTGGAGTGTAGGGTCAGGGGGTGAAGCTTTCTTT; cdr3_aa: CAWSVGSGGEAFF
d_call: TRBD1; clone_size: few; v_call: TRBV28; j_call: TRBJ1-1; cdr3_nt: TGTGCCAGCAGCAGCGGACAGGGGACCACTGAAGCTTTCTTT; cdr3_aa: CASSSGQGTTEAFF
d_call: TRBD2; clone_size: few; v_call: TRBV5-6; j_call: TRBJ2-3; cdr3_nt: TGTGCCAGCGTGTCAGGACTAGCTTCAAATACGCAGTATTTT; cdr3_aa: CASVSGLASNTQYF
d_call: TRBD1; clone_size: many; v_call: TRBV2; j_call: TRBJ1-1; cdr3_nt: TGTGCCAGCATATTAGACAGGGCGAACACTGAAGCTTTCTTT; cdr3_aa: CASILDRANTEAFF
d_call: .; clone_size: few; v_call: TRBV6-1; j_call: TRBJ1-5; cdr3_nt: TGTGCCAGCAGTGTCTTGGCGGATAGCAATCAGCCCCAGCATTTT; cdr3_aa: CASSVLADSNQPQHF
d_call: .; clone_size: few; v_call: TRBV12-3/TRBV12-4; j_call: TRBJ1-5; cdr3_nt: TGTGCCAGCAGTAGGACTATCAATCAGCCCCAGCATTTT; cdr3_aa: CASSRTINQPQHF
d_call: .; clone_size: many; v_call: TRBV27; j_call: TRBJ2-2; cdr3_nt: TGTGCCAGCAGTTTTCGATTTGGCGGGATCTGGAACACCGGGGAGCTGTTTTTT; cdr3_aa: CASSFRFGGIWNTGELFF